This is a list of T cell receptor beta chains from one sample in a study of blood T cell repertoires in COVID-19. This table comes from immunoSEQ multiplex PCR, and its TCRdb copy is limited to in-frame clones, with some not included. This sample has approximately 54,000 clones, with 90% found just once. Specimen: peripheral blood. These receptors originate from a woman aged 40 to 50 with active COVID-19. CDR3s include the opening cysteine and the closing phenylalanine or tryptophan. The D gene is left open where the match is weak. Only some rows state a clone size, as once, few, many or a class for expanded clones.

V gene: TRBV7-6; clone size: .; D gene: .; J gene: TRBJ2-7; CDR3 DNA: TGTGCCAGCAGCTTAAGGGGTTACGAGCAGTACTTC; CDR3 protein: CASSLRGYEQYF
V gene: TRBV7-2; clone size: .; D gene: TRBD1; J gene: TRBJ2-3; CDR3 DNA: TGTGCCAGCAGCTTCAGGGGGCGCAGAGATACGCAGTATTTT; CDR3 protein: CASSFRGRRDTQYF
V gene: TRBV29-1; clone size: .; D gene: .; J gene: TRBJ2-3; CDR3 DNA: TGCAGCGTAGACCAAGACCCGGAGACAGATACGCAGTATTTT; CDR3 protein: CSVDQDPETDTQYF
V gene: TRBV4-2; clone size: .; D gene: TRBD2; J gene: TRBJ2-2; CDR3 DNA: TGTGCCAGCAGCCGTGAGGGGAGCGGGGGGGCGTTTGGGGAGCTGTTTTTT; CDR3 protein: CASSREGSGGAFGELFF
V gene: TRBV7-8; clone size: .; D gene: .; J gene: TRBJ1-2; CDR3 DNA: TGTGCCAGCAGCTTAGCCCAGGGCGCCTATGGCTACACCTTC; CDR3 protein: CASSLAQGAYGYTF
V gene: TRBV5-3; clone size: once; D gene: TRBD2; J gene: TRBJ2-1; CDR3 DNA: TGTGCCAGAAGCTCGGCAGGGAGTCTAGCGGGGGACAATGAGCAGTTCTTC; CDR3 protein: CARSSAGSLAGDNEQFF
V gene: TRBV5-5; clone size: .; D gene: .; J gene: TRBJ2-3; CDR3 DNA: TGTGCCAGCAGCTTGGTTGAGCGGAGCACAGATACGCAGTATTTT; CDR3 protein: CASSLVERSTDTQYF
V gene: TRBV5-5; clone size: .; D gene: .; J gene: TRBJ1-1; CDR3 DNA: TGTGCCAGCAGCCCCGGCAGGATGAACACTGAAGCTTTCTTT; CDR3 protein: CASSPGRMNTEAFF
V gene: TRBV19; clone size: .; D gene: .; J gene: TRBJ1-2; CDR3 DNA: TGTGCCAGTAGTATATACAGGGAGAGCTATGGCTACACCTTC; CDR3 protein: CASSIYRESYGYTF
V gene: TRBV11-3; clone size: .; D gene: TRBD2; J gene: TRBJ2-5; CDR3 DNA: TGTGCCAGCAGCGCGGGGGGTTCCCAAGAGACCCAGTACTTC; CDR3 protein: CASSAGGSQETQYF
V gene: TRBV3-1/TRBV3-2; clone size: once; D gene: .; J gene: TRBJ2-2; CDR3 DNA: TGTGCCAGCAGCCATAGGGGCGGGGAGCTGTTTTTT; CDR3 protein: CASSHRGGELFF
V gene: TRBV7-9; clone size: .; D gene: TRBD1; J gene: TRBJ1-5; CDR3 DNA: TGTGCCAGCAGCCCCACAGGGGGCAGCAATCAGCCCCAGCATTTT; CDR3 protein: CASSPTGGSNQPQHF
V gene: TRBV29-1; clone size: .; D gene: TRBD2; J gene: TRBJ2-3; CDR3 DNA: TGCAGCGTTCCACGGGGGGGGACCCGCACAGATACGCAGTATTTT; CDR3 protein: CSVPRGGTRTDTQYF
V gene: TRBV7-2; clone size: .; D gene: .; J gene: TRBJ1-2; CDR3 DNA: TGTGCCAGCAGCCTCGATGGGGGGGCCTATGGCTACACCTTC; CDR3 protein: CASSLDGGAYGYTF
V gene: TRBV28; clone size: once; D gene: .; J gene: TRBJ1-6; CDR3 DNA: TGTGCCAGCAGTTTATGGGGGTTAGGGGGAGAGTCACCCCTCCACTTT; CDR3 protein: CASSLWGLGGESPLHF
V gene: TRBV19; clone size: .; D gene: .; J gene: TRBJ2-1; CDR3 DNA: TGTGCCAGTCAAACCTACAATGAGCAGTTCTTC; CDR3 protein: CASQTYNEQFF
V gene: TRBV18; clone size: .; D gene: .; J gene: TRBJ1-2; CDR3 DNA: TGTGCCAGCTCACCAGGGGATGGCAGCGGAAACTATGGCTACACCTTC; CDR3 protein: CASSPGDGSGNYGYTF
V gene: TRBV2; clone size: .; D gene: TRBD2; J gene: TRBJ2-3; CDR3 DNA: TGTGCCAGCAGTCTAGCGGGGGGACGGACAGATACGCAGTATTTT; CDR3 protein: CASSLAGGRTDTQYF
V gene: TRBV5-5; clone size: .; D gene: .; J gene: TRBJ2-3; CDR3 DNA: TGTGCCAGCACCCCGCAGGATGATACGCAGTATTTT; CDR3 protein: CASTPQDDTQYF
V gene: TRBV18; clone size: .; D gene: .; J gene: TRBJ2-1; CDR3 DNA: TGTGCCAGCTCACCACGACAGGGAGGCAACGATGAGCAGTTCTTC; CDR3 protein: CASSPRQGGNDEQFF
V gene: TRBV19; clone size: .; D gene: .; J gene: TRBJ1-2; CDR3 DNA: TGTGCCAGTAGTACAGGACAACAACTCTATGGCTACACCTTC; CDR3 protein: CASSTGQQLYGYTF
V gene: TRBV29-1; clone size: .; D gene: .; J gene: TRBJ1-2; CDR3 DNA: TGCAGCGTTGCACAGGGACTATTAAACTATGGCTACACCTTC; CDR3 protein: CSVAQGLLNYGYTF
V gene: TRBV7-5; clone size: medium-sized; D gene: .; J gene: TRBJ2-2; CDR3 DNA: TGTGCCAGAAGCTCGAACGTAGGGGTAGTCACCGGGGAGCTGTTTTTT; CDR3 protein: CARSSNVGVVTGELFF
V gene: TRBV3-1/TRBV3-2; clone size: .; D gene: .; J gene: TRBJ1-6; CDR3 DNA: TGTGCCAGCAGCGAGGTTGGCGGGAATTCACCCCTCCACTTT; CDR3 protein: CASSEVGGNSPLHF
V gene: TRBV28; clone size: .; D gene: .; J gene: TRBJ1-2; CDR3 DNA: TGTGCCAGCAGGGGGGCGGGCTATGGCTACACCTTC; CDR3 protein: CASRGAGYGYTF
V gene: TRBV15; clone size: .; D gene: TRBD1; J gene: TRBJ1-4; CDR3 DNA: TGTGCCACCAGCAGCCGTGGCAGGGGGAATGAAAAACTGTTTTTT; CDR3 protein: CATSSRGRGNEKLFF
V gene: TRBV7-9; clone size: .; D gene: .; J gene: TRBJ2-3; CDR3 DNA: TGTGCCACCGCCCCCGGCCTAGGTATCCTCACAGATACGCAGTATTTT; CDR3 protein: CATAPGLGILTDTQYF
V gene: TRBV7-7; clone size: .; D gene: .; J gene: TRBJ2-1; CDR3 DNA: TGTGCTAGCAGCCGCGGCCCATTCCGGTCCTACAATGAGCAGTTCTTC; CDR3 protein: CASSRGPFRSYNEQFF
V gene: TRBV5-5; clone size: .; D gene: .; J gene: TRBJ1-2; CDR3 DNA: TGTGCCAGCAGCTCGACAGGAGGCTGCACCTTC; CDR3 protein: CASSSTGGCTF
V gene: TRBV4-1; clone size: few; D gene: .; J gene: TRBJ2-7; CDR3 DNA: TGCGCCAGCAGCCTAGTGGGCCGCTGCTACGAGCAGTACTTC; CDR3 protein: CASSLVGRCYEQYF
V gene: TRBV6-4; clone size: .; D gene: TRBD2; J gene: TRBJ2-1; CDR3 DNA: TGTGCCAGCAGGAACGCTTACGTAGCGGGGGGGCTAAAAAATGAGCAGTTCTTC; CDR3 protein: CASRNAYVAGGLKNEQFF
V gene: TRBV4-1; clone size: .; D gene: TRBD1; J gene: TRBJ2-7; CDR3 DNA: TGCGCCAGCAGCCAAGAGACAGGGCGCTACGAGCAGTACTTC; CDR3 protein: CASSQETGRYEQYF
V gene: TRBV2; clone size: .; D gene: TRBD2; J gene: TRBJ2-1; CDR3 DNA: TGTGCCAGCAGCCGACTAGCGGGATACAATGAGCAGTTCTTC; CDR3 protein: CASSRLAGYNEQFF
V gene: TRBV6-5; clone size: .; D gene: .; J gene: TRBJ2-7; CDR3 DNA: TGTGCCAGCAGTCAAAACTACGAGCAGTACTTC; CDR3 protein: CASSQNYEQYF
V gene: TRBV4-3; clone size: .; D gene: .; J gene: TRBJ1-4; CDR3 DNA: TGCGCCAGCAGCCCGTCCGCGGGGCTGGGGCAATTCGCAACTAATGAAAAACTGTTTTTT; CDR3 protein: CASSPSAGLGQFATNEKLFF
V gene: TRBV5-4; clone size: .; D gene: TRBD2; J gene: TRBJ2-7; CDR3 DNA: TGTGCCAGCAGCCCGGGACTAGCGGGGGGGCTTGAGCAGTACTTC; CDR3 protein: CASSPGLAGGLEQYF
V gene: TRBV12-3/TRBV12-4; clone size: few; D gene: TRBD1; J gene: TRBJ1-5; CDR3 DNA: TGTGCCAGCAAAATCACAGGGGCTCAGCCCCAGCATTTT; CDR3 protein: CASKITGAQPQHF
V gene: TRBV18; clone size: once; D gene: .; J gene: TRBJ2-1; CDR3 DNA: TGTGCCAGCTCGTCCGGGACACCCATCTCCACGGGTGGCAATGAGCAGTTCTTC; CDR3 protein: CASSSGTPISTGGNEQFF
V gene: TRBV6-5; clone size: .; D gene: TRBD1; J gene: TRBJ1-5; CDR3 DNA: TGTGCCAGCAGTCTGACAGGGATCAATCAGCCCCAGCATTTT; CDR3 protein: CASSLTGINQPQHF
V gene: TRBV5-1; clone size: .; D gene: TRBD1; J gene: TRBJ2-7; CDR3 DNA: TGCGCCAGCAGCTTGGACAGGGGTCGATTCTACGAGCAGTACTTC; CDR3 protein: CASSLDRGRFYEQYF
V gene: TRBV3-1/TRBV3-2; clone size: .; D gene: .; J gene: TRBJ2-6; CDR3 DNA: TGTGCCAGCAGCCAAGTGGGAGGGGGTTGGGCCAACGTCCTGACTTTC; CDR3 protein: CASSQVGGGWANVLTF
V gene: TRBV5-1; clone size: .; D gene: TRBD1; J gene: TRBJ1-2; CDR3 DNA: TGCGCCAGCAGCTCCGGACAGGGGGCGTTTGGCTACACCTTC; CDR3 protein: CASSSGQGAFGYTF
V gene: TRBV7-2; clone size: .; D gene: TRBD1; J gene: TRBJ2-3; CDR3 DNA: TGTGCCAGCAGCTTAAGTCGGACAGGGTCCCTAGGCCGCAAGTATTTT; CDR3 protein: CASSLSRTGSLGRKYF
V gene: TRBV16; clone size: .; D gene: .; J gene: TRBJ1-1; CDR3 DNA: TGTGCCAGCAGCCAAAACGAGGACACTGAAGCTTTCTTT; CDR3 protein: CASSQNEDTEAFF
V gene: TRBV18; clone size: .; D gene: .; J gene: TRBJ2-7; CDR3 DNA: TGTGCCAGCTCACCAAATTTAGGGGGAGCCTACGAGCAGTACTTC; CDR3 protein: CASSPNLGGAYEQYF
V gene: TRBV5-6; clone size: .; D gene: .; J gene: TRBJ2-2; CDR3 DNA: TGTGCCAGCAGCTTGCGGGTCCGGTCACGGAACACCGGGGAGCTGTTTTTT; CDR3 protein: CASSLRVRSRNTGELFF
V gene: TRBV11-3; clone size: medium-sized; D gene: .; J gene: TRBJ2-4; CDR3 DNA: TGTGCCAGCAGCTTAGATTTGGGTCGGGACATTCAGTACTTC; CDR3 protein: CASSLDLGRDIQYF
V gene: TRBV2; clone size: .; D gene: TRBD1; J gene: TRBJ1-3; CDR3 DNA: TGTGCCAGCAGTTCAGGGACAGTGGGAAACACCATATATTTT; CDR3 protein: CASSSGTVGNTIYF
V gene: TRBV13; clone size: .; D gene: .; J gene: TRBJ1-6; CDR3 DNA: TGTGCCAGCAGCTTAGGAGGGGCAGGCTATAATTCACCCCTCCACTTT; CDR3 protein: CASSLGGAGYNSPLHF
V gene: TRBV19; clone size: .; D gene: .; J gene: TRBJ2-7; CDR3 DNA: TGTGCCAGTAGTGCCCAGGGGCAAGTACTCTACGAGCAGTACTTC; CDR3 protein: CASSAQGQVLYEQYF
V gene: TRBV30; clone size: .; D gene: TRBD1; J gene: TRBJ1-2; CDR3 DNA: TGTGCCTGGATCCGGGACAGGGGGTCCCCCGACTTC; CDR3 protein: CAWIRDRGSPDF
V gene: TRBV7-3; clone size: .; D gene: TRBD2; J gene: TRBJ2-3; CDR3 DNA: TGTGCCAGCAGCCCTAGCGGGGGGGCCCCCAATACGCAGTATTTT; CDR3 protein: CASSPSGGAPNTQYF
V gene: TRBV5-1; clone size: .; D gene: .; J gene: TRBJ1-3; CDR3 DNA: TGCGCCAGCAGCCTGGACAGTTCTGGAAACACCATATATTTT; CDR3 protein: CASSLDSSGNTIYF
V gene: TRBV18; clone size: .; D gene: .; J gene: TRBJ1-1; CDR3 DNA: TGTGCCAGCCGGGACTTGGCCACTGAAGCTTTCTTT; CDR3 protein: CASRDLATEAFF
V gene: TRBV5-1; clone size: .; D gene: TRBD1; J gene: TRBJ1-5; CDR3 DNA: TGCGCCAGCAGCGCCGGGACAGGGGGGAATCAGCCCCAGCATTTT; CDR3 protein: CASSAGTGGNQPQHF
V gene: TRBV13; clone size: .; D gene: TRBD1; J gene: TRBJ1-6; CDR3 DNA: TGTGCCAGCAGCTTAGAGGCAGGGGGCGCAAGGGCGGGATCACCCCTCCACTTT; CDR3 protein: CASSLEAGGARAGSPLHF
V gene: TRBV4-1; clone size: .; D gene: TRBD1; J gene: TRBJ1-5; CDR3 DNA: TGCGCCAGCAGCCGGAGACAGGGGGGTGACAATCAGCCCCAGCATTTT; CDR3 protein: CASSRRQGGDNQPQHF